These 30 T cell receptor beta chains came from one sample sequenced in a study of breast tumors, draining lymph nodes, adjacent tissues. Samples came from axillary lymph nodes draining the breast cancer. MiXCR was run by TCRdb on the multiplex PCR reads, yielding one entry per CDR3 protein. The repertoire has fewer than 150,000 distinct CDR3 sequences, approximately 22% of them found once; the top ten carry 2.2%. Sample: axillary lymph node tissue. The source is a female donor with breast cancer. Some clones in this sample may be carry-over from other donors' samples.

This clonotype was counted ten times or more. CDR3 in amino acids: CSARAIQGGGYTF. The CDR3 coding sequence is TGCAGTGCTAGAGCTATTCAGGGCGGGGGCTACACCTTC. The chain is built from TRBV20-1 and TRBJ1-2, with D possibly being TRBD1 (5 bases). V was trimmed by 1 base and J by 8 bases, leaving 14 bases between them. CDR3 length: 13 amino acids. Germline V gene lookup returns CDR1 DFQATT and CDR2 SNEGSKA (reference sequence).

This clonotype was found many times. The V call is TRBV29-1, the J call TRBJ2-7, with D possibly being TRBD2 (6 bases). Germline CDR1 SQVTM, CDR2 ANQGSEA. Trimming took off 2 bases at V and 0 bases at J, with 26 bases between the two ends. This CDR3 is built from 19 residues. DNA of the CDR3: TGCAGCGTTGAAAAGGCCTCGGGACTTAGCTTTACGGGCTCCTACGAGCAGTACTTC. Translation gives CSVEKASGLSFTGSYEQYF.

This clonotype appeared many times. This chain connects TRBV6-5 to TRBJ1-2; no firm D call. Germline assignment: CDR1 MNHEY and CDR2 SVGAGI. This CDR3 has 15 residues. Trimming cost V 11 bases and J 6 bases, with 25 bases left between them. The CDR3 is CASIASFFRNDGYTF. DNA of the CDR3: TGTGCCTCAATTGCCTCCTTTTTCAGGAATGATGGCTACACCTTC.

This clonotype was picked up one time. The V call is TRBV20-1, the J call TRBJ2-5, with 9 bases aligning to TRBD2. From germline, CDR1 is DFQATT and CDR2 SNEGSKA (reference sequence). The CDR3 contains 15 residues. The trim removed 5 bases at V and 7 bases at J, leaving 14 bases unmatched. The CDR3 is CSAHAASGIRGTQYF. For the CDR3, the DNA is TGCAGTGCTCACGCGGCTAGCGGGATCAGAGGGACCCAGTACTTC.

In its sample, this clonotype was seen many times. This rearrangement joins TRBV27 to TRBJ1-4; a possible D gene is TRBD1 (6 bases). The CDR3 extends over 15 amino acids. V was trimmed by 5 bases and J by 8 bases, leaving 18 bases between them. Germline CDR1 and CDR2: MNHEY and SMNVEV (reference sequence). CDR3 in amino acids: CASSDGGAGNEKLFF. The DNA of the CDR3 is TGTGCCAGCAGTGACGGGGGCGCGGGAAACGAAAAACTGTTTTTT.

This clonotype was found many times. V gene TRBV12-5 combines with J gene TRBJ2-1, with D perhaps matching TRBD1 or TRBD2 (5 bases each). V lost 5 bases to trimming and J lost 12 bases, with 14 bases between them. The CDR3 covers 12 residues. The germline CDR1 and CDR2 sequences are LGHNT and FRNRAP. CDR3 sequence (DNA): TGTGCTAGTGGTCTAGGGACGGGGTCGCAGTTCTTC. It specifies CASGLGTGSQFF.

Concerning this clonotype itself: Just one base apart from a much larger clone, this may be a read error. The chain uses TRBV10-2 and TRBJ2-2; perhaps TRBD2 as D (5 bases). Trimming stripped 0 bases from V and 12 bases from J, with 14 bases between. This CDR3 contains 14 residues. Germline V gives CDR1 WSHSY, CDR2 SAAADI. CDR3 region: CASSESSGYPKLFF. As DNA, the CDR3 is TGCGCCAGCAGTGAGTCTTCGGGGTACCCAAAGCTGTTTTTT.

This clonotype was recorded at least ten times. V is TRBV7-8 and J is TRBJ2-1; no reliable D call. Germline loops: CDR1 SGHVS, CDR2 FQNEAQ. V lost 5 bases, J lost 10 bases, and 9 bases lay in between. The CDR3 length is 11 residues. The CDR3 loop reads CASSLTSEQFF. For the CDR3, the DNA is TGTGCCAGCAGCCTTACCAGCGAGCAGTTCTTC.

This clonotype has ten or more counts. J is TRBJ2-1 and V is TRBV5-1; 8 nucleotides align to TRBD2. Germline assignment: CDR1 SGHRS and CDR2 YFSETQ. The CDR3 has 14 residues. Unmatched junction bases numbered 9, after V lost 2 bases and J lost 11 bases. In nucleotides, the CDR3 is TGCGCCAGCAGCTTTATAGCGGGACGGGATCAGCAGTTCTTC. Protein sequence: CASSFIAGRDQQFF.

CDR3 sequence (DNA): TGTGCCAGCAATTGGGGGTCAAACACTGAAGCTTTCTTT. This encodes CASNWGSNTEAFF. This rearrangement joins TRBV2 to TRBJ1-1; D perhaps matches TRBD1 (5 bases). V was cut by 7 bases and J by 2 bases, with 11 bases left in between. In germline, CDR1 is SNHLY, CDR2 FYNNEI. The CDR3 is 13 residues long.

A remark on this clonotype: It may be a read error: a sequence one base away is much more abundant. The chain combines TRBV10-3 with TRBJ2-2; D is undetermined. The germline V and J ends were trimmed by 10 bases and 4 bases, with 13 bases remaining between them. Per the germline V gene, CDR1 is ENHRY and CDR2 is SYGVKD. The CDR3 loop spans 13 amino acids. CDR3 DNA: TGTGCCACCACCCCCAGGCCCACCGGGGAGCTGTTTTTT. Encoded protein: CATTPRPTGELFF.

This clonotype was detected many times. The rearrangement uses TRBV18 and TRBJ2-1, with D unclear. V was shortened by 3 bases and J by 3 bases, with 3 bases between the two germline ends. The CDR3 has 12 amino acids. CDR1 KGHSH and CDR2 LQKENI come from the germline V gene. This chain's CDR3 is CASSPRYNEQFF. Here the CDR3 DNA reads TGTGCCAGCTCACCCCGCTACAATGAGCAGTTCTTC. Supplemented by reference TRBV18 and TRBJ2-1, the full variable domain reads NAGVMQNPRHLVRRRGQEARLRCSPMKGHSHVYWYRQLPEEGLKFMVYLQKENIIDESGMPKERFSAEFPKEGPSILRIQQVVRGDSAAYFCASSPRYNEQFFGPGTRLTVL.

With respect to this clonotype: A read error may explain this, as a much larger clone is one base away. The chain couples TRBV6-1 to TRBJ1-5; D gene uncertain. Germline-derived CDR1 and CDR2 are MNHNS and SASEGT. This CDR3 has 13 amino acids. Here the CDR3 DNA reads TGTGCCAGCAGTGAACATTCCAATCGGCCCCAGCATTTT. As protein: CASSEHSNRPQHF.

This clonotype came up many times. The V and J genes are TRBV20-1 and TRBJ1-5; D remains ambiguous. The V gene lost 1 base and the J gene lost 2 bases, with 6 bases spanning the gap. The germline V gene has CDR1 DFQATT and CDR2 SNEGSKA (reference sequence). This CDR3 comprises 13 residues. As DNA, the CDR3 is TGCAGTGCTAGAGTCCCAGGCAATCAGCCCCAGCATTTT. This gives the protein CSARVPGNQPQHF.

The chain uses TRBV2 and TRBJ2-2, with 8 positions matching TRBD2. This CDR3 spans 19 amino acids. Per germline, CDR1 SNHLY and CDR2 FYNNEI. J lost 1 base, V lost 6 bases, and 16 bases had no gene match. The CDR3 loop is CASRDGRAGFNLNTGELFF. The CDR3 DNA sequence: TGTGCCAGCAGAGACGGGAGGGCCGGTTTTAACTTGAACACCGGGGAGCTGTTTTTT.

This clonotype appeared many times. This chain uses TRBV9 with TRBJ1-2, with TRBD1 identical over 9 bases. Trimming took 0 bases from V and 4 from J; bases not matched to a gene: 7. There are 16 residues in the CDR3. Germline CDR1 reads SGDLS; CDR2 reads YYNGEE. For the CDR3, the DNA is TGTGCCAGCAGCGTAGACCGGGACAGGGCGCTCTATGGCTACACCTTC. Encoded protein: CASSVDRDRALYGYTF.

Details on this clonotype: This sequence may be a read error, since a much larger clone differs from it by one base. The rearrangement uses TRBV7-9 and TRBJ1-3; D is unclear. Germline loops: CDR1 SEHNR, CDR2 FQNEAQ (reference sequence). This CDR3 is 15 amino acids long. The CDR3 nucleotides read TGTGCCAGCAGCTTCTTGTCAGGAACTGGAGACACCATATATTTT. It translates to CASSFLSGTGDTIYF.

This clonotype was seen ten or more times. The chain has TRBV20-1 and TRBJ2-5, with a tentative D call TRBD2 (6 bases). V was clipped by 0 bases and J by 1 base, with 15 bases between them. Germline values: CDR1 DFQATT, CDR2 SNEGSKA (reference sequence). The CDR3 loop spans 16 amino acids. CDR3 in amino acids: CSARDPRRDLQETQYF. The CDR3 bases are TGCAGTGCTAGAGATCCGAGGAGGGACCTCCAAGAGACCCAGTACTTC.

This clonotype was seen a few times. The chain links TRBV11-2 to TRBJ2-1; 9 nucleotides match TRBD2. V shed 1 base, J shed 7 bases, and the junction held 2 bases outside the gene matches. Germline V CDR1 and CDR2: SGHAT, FQNNGV. The CDR3 is made up of 14 amino acids. CDR3 bases: TGTGCCAGCAGCTTAGCTAGCGGGATAAATGAGCAGTTCTTC. This translates into CASSLASGINEQFF.

This clonotype was seen only a few times. The chain is built from TRBV12-5 and TRBJ1-5; D gene unclear. Looked up from germline, CDR1 is LGHNT and CDR2 is FRNRAP. The CDR3 contains 13 residues. The V gene lost 0 bases and the J gene lost 7 bases, with 7 bases spanning the gap. CDR3 DNA sequence: TGTGCTAGTGGTTTGGTTTCAGGCCAGCCCCAGCATTTT. Encoded protein: CASGLVSGQPQHF. Based on the CDR3 plus reference TRBV12-5 and TRBJ1-5, the full variable domain is DARVTQTPRHKVTEMGQEVTMRCQPILGHNTVFWYRQTMMQGLELLAYFRNRAPLDDSGMPKDRFSAEMPDATLATLKIQPSEPRDSAVYFCASGLVSGQPQHFGDGTRLSIL.

This clonotype occurred once. A much more abundant neighbour one base away suggests this may be a read error. The chain couples TRBV19 to TRBJ2-5; D is uncertain. CDR1 and CDR2 (germline): LNHDA, SQIVND (reference sequence). V was shortened by 5 bases and J by 1 base, with 11 bases between the two germline ends. This CDR3 has 14 residues. The CDR3: CASSRGPVQETQYF. In DNA, the CDR3 is TGTGCCAGTAGTCGTGGACCCGTCCAAGAGACCCAGTACTTC.

The chain employs TRBV6-1 and TRBJ2-2; no definite D call. The CDR3 runs to 13 residues. V lost 7 bases, J lost 4 bases, and 10 bases lay in between. Germline loops: CDR1 MNHNS, CDR2 SASEGT. CDR3 nucleotides: TGTGCCAGCATCGTCAGATCCACCGGGGAGCTGTTTTTT. Its protein product is CASIVRSTGELFF.

This clonotype was counted many times. The chain is built from TRBV5-1 and TRBJ2-1; D is possibly TRBD2 (5 bases). V lost 0 bases and J 7 bases, leaving 14 bases between the germline ends. The CDR3 contains 15 residues. Germline assignment: CDR1 SGHRS and CDR2 YFSETQ. The CDR3 DNA is TGCGCCAGCAGCTTGGCCGCCGGCCCGGGGAATGAGCAGTTCTTC. Its protein is CASSLAAGPGNEQFF. Variable domain in full (rest from reference TRBV5-1 and TRBJ2-1): KAGVTQTPRYLIKTRGQQVTLSCSPISGHRSVSWYQQTPGQGLQFLFEYFSETQRNKGNFPGRFSGRQFSNSRSEMNVSTLELGDSALYLCASSLAAGPGNEQFFGPGTRLTVL.

This clonotype was seen only once. This may come from a read error, since a much larger clone is one base off. The genes are TRBV5-6 and TRBJ2-7; 7 nucleotides agree with TRBD1. CDR1 is SGHDT and CDR2 is YYEEEE in the germline V gene. The CDR3 is 15 amino acids. The junction had 8 bases not matched to a gene; V was cut back by 4 bases and J by 1 base. The DNA for the CDR3 is TGTGCCAGCAGCCCCAGGAGACAGGGATCCTACGAGCAGTACTTC. Protein sequence: CASSPRRQGSYEQYF.

Remarks on this clonotype: Being one base from a much bigger clone, this may be a read error. The chain employs TRBV4-1 and TRBJ2-1; D not resolved. Germline assignment: CDR1 MGHRA and CDR2 YSYEKL. Deletions cut 1 base from V and 8 bases from J, with 12 bases between. The CDR3 length is 14 residues. CDR3 sequence: CASSQGQKSDEQFF. CDR3 sequence (DNA): TGCGCCAGCAGCCAAGGTCAGAAGTCGGATGAGCAGTTCTTC.

With respect to this clonotype: A much larger clone differs by one base, so this may be a read error. The V call is TRBV12-3 or TRBV12-4, the J call TRBJ2-7, with a weak D call TRBD2 (6 bases). CDR3 length: 15 residues. CDR3 sequence (DNA): TGTGCCGGCAGTTTAGGAGGGACTGGGCCCTACGAGCAGTACTTC. It specifies CAGSLGGTGPYEQYF.

This clonotype was observed at least ten times. The chain has TRBV28 and TRBJ2-7; D is unresolved. The CDR3 spans 13 residues. CDR1 MDHEN and CDR2 SYDVKM come from the germline V gene. The V and J ends lost 6 bases and 5 bases respectively, with 14 bases between them. CDR3 sequence reads: CASSTQDRDEQYF. The CDR3 DNA reads as TGTGCCAGCAGCACGCAAGATCGGGACGAGCAGTACTTC.

This clonotype was counted many times. The chain joins TRBV10-3 to TRBJ2-3, with 8 bases identical to TRBD2. The junction had 2 bases not matched to a gene; V was cut back by 0 bases and J by 0 bases. Germline loops: CDR1 ENHRY, CDR2 SYGVKD. CDR3 length: 16 residues. CDR3 in amino acids: CAISESRGGSTDTQYF. CDR3 sequence (DNA): TGTGCCATCAGTGAGTCCCGGGGGGGAAGCACAGATACGCAGTATTTT.

This clonotype was found many times. V usage is TRBV6-5 and J usage is TRBJ1-4; TRBD1 agrees at 8 bases. CDR3 length: 15 amino acids. With 6 bases clipped from V and 8 bases from J, the junction kept 11 bases outside the gene matches. The germline gives CDR1 MNHEY, CDR2 SVGAGI. The CDR3 sequence is CASRTGGTGVEKLFF. The CDR3 DNA is TGTGCCAGCAGGACCGGAGGGACAGGAGTCGAAAAACTGTTTTTT.

This clonotype occurred many times. The chain is built from TRBV20-1 and TRBJ2-7, with 13 bases aligning to TRBD2. This CDR3 is 15 amino acids long. Germline V gives CDR1 DFQATT, CDR2 SNEGSKA (reference sequence). V trimming: 5 bases; J trimming: 6 bases; junction bases outside the gene matches: 10. The CDR3 loop is CSAPRELAGGSEQYF. DNA for the CDR3: TGCAGTGCTCCCAGGGAACTAGCGGGAGGGAGCGAGCAGTACTTC.